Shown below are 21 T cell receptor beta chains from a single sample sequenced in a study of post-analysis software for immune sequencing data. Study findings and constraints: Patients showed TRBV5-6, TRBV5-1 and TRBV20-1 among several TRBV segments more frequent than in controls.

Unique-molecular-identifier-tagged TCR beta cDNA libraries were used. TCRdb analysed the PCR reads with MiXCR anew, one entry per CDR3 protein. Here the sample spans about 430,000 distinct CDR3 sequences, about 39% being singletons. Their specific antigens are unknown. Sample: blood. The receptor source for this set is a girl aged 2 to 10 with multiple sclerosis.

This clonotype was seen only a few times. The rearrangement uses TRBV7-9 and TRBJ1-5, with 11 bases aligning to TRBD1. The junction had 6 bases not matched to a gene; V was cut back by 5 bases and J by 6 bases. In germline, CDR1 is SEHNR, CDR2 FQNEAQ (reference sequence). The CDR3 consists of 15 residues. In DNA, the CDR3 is TGTGCCAGCAGCCCCGGGACAGGGGGGACTCAGCCCCAGCATTTT. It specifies CASSPGTGGTQPQHF.

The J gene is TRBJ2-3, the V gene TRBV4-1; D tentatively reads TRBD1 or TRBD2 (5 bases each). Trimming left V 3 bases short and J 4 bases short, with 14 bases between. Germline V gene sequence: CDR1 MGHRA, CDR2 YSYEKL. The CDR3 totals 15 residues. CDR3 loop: CASSHVGLAPDTQYF. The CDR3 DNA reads TGCGCCAGCAGCCATGTGGGGCTAGCTCCAGATACGCAGTATTTT.

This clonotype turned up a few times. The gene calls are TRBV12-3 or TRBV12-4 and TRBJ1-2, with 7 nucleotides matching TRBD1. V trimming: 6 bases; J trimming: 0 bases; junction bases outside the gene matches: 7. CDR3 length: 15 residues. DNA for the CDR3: TGTGCCAGCAGCAGCCCCGGGACAGCTAACTATGGCTACACCTTC. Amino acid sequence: CASSSPGTANYGYTF.

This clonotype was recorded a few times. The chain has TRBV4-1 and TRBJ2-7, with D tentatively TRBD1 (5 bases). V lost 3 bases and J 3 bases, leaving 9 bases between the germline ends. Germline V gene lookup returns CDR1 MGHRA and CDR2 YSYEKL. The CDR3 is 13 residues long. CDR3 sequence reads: CASSQQQGYEQYF. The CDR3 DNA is TGCGCCAGCAGCCAGCAGCAGGGCTACGAGCAGTACTTC.

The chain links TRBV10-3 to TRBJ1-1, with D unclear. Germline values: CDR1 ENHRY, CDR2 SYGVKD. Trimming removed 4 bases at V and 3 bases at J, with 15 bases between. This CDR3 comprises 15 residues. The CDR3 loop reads CAISGFLAGDTEAFF. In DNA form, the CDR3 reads TGTGCCATCAGTGGGTTCCTTGCCGGAGACACTGAAGCTTTCTTT.

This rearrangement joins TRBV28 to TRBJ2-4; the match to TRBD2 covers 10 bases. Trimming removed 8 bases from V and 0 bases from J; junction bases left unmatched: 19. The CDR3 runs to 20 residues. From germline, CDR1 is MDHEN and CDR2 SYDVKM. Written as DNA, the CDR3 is TGTGCCAGCTGGATGAACGGACCATTACTAGCGGGACGAGCCAAAAACATTCAGTACTTC. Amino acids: CASWMNGPLLAGRAKNIQYF.

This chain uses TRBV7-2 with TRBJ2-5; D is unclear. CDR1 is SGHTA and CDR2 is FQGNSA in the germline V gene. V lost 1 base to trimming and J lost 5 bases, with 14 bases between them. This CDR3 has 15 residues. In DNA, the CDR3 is TGTGCCAGCAGCTTAGGATTAGTTATCGGGGAGACCCAGTACTTC. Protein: CASSLGLVIGETQYF.

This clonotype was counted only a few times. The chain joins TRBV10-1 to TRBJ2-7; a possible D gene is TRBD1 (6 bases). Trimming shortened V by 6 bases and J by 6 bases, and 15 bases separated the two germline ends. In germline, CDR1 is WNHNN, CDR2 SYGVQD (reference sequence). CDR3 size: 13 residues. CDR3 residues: CASSDNTGSEQYF. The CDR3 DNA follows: TGCGCCAGCAGCGATAATACAGGGAGCGAGCAGTACTTC.

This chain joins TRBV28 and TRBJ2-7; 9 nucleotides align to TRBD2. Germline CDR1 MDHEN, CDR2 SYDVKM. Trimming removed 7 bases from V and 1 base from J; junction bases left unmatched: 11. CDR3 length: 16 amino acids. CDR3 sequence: CASMRGGGAISYEQYF. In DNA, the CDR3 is TGTGCCAGCATGAGAGGCGGGGGGGCTATTTCCTACGAGCAGTACTTC.

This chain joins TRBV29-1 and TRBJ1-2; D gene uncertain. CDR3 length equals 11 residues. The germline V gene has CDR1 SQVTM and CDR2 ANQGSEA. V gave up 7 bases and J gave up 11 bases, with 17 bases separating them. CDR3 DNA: TGCAGCGCCACTCGGGAGTTTACTTACACCTTC. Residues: CSATREFTYTF.

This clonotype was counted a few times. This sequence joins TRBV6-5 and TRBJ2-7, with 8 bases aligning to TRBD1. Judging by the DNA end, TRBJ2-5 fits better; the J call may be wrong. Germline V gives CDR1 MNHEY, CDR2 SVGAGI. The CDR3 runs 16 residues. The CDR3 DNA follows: TGTGCCAGCAGTTACTCGAGCAGGGGGCAAGGGGAGACCCAGTACTTC. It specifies CASSYSSRGQGETQYF.

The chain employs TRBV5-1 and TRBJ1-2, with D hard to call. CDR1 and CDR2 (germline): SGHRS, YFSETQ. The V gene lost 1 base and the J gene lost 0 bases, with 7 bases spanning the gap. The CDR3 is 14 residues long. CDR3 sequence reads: CASSLTDPNYGYTF. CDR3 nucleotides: TGCGCCAGCAGCTTGACGGATCCTAACTATGGCTACACCTTC.

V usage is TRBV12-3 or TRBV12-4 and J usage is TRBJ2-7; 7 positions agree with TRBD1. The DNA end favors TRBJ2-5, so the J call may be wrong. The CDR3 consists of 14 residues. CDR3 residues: CASNLRGLRETQYF. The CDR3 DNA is TGTGCCAGCAATTTGAGGGGGCTGCGTGAGACCCAGTACTTC.

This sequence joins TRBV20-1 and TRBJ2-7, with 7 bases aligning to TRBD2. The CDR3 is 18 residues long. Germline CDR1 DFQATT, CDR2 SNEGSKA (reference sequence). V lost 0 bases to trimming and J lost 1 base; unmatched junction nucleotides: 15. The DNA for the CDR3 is TGCAGTGCTAGAGATTTTCTTTTAGGGGCTAGCGGATCCTACGAGCAGTACTTC. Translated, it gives CSARDFLLGASGSYEQYF.

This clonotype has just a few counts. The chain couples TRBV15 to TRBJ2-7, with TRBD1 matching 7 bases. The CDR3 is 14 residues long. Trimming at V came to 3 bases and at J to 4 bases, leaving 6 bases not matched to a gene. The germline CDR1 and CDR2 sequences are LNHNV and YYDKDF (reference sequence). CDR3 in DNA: TGTGCCACCAGCAGGACGGGACAGCAGTACGAGCAGTACTTC. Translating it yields CATSRTGQQYEQYF. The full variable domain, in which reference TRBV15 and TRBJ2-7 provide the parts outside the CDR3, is DAMVIQNPRYQVTQFGKPVTLSCSQTLNHNVMYWYQQKSSQAPKLLFHYYDKDFNNEADTPDNFQSRRPNTSFCFLDIRSPGLGDTAMYLCATSRTGQQYEQYFGPGTRLTVT.

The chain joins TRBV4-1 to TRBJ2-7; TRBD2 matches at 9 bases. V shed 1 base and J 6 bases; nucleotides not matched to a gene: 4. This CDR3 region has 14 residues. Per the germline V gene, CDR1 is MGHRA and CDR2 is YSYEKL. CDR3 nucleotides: TGCGCCAGCAGCCAAGCTTCACTAGCGGGCGAGCAGTACTTC. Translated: CASSQASLAGEQYF.

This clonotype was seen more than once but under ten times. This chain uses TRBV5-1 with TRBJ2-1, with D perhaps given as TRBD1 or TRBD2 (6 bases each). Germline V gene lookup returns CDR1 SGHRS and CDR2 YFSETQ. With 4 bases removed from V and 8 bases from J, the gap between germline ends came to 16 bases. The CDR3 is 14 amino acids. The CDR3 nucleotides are TGCGCCAGCAGCCTCAACCCGGGGGCCCATGAGCAGTTCTTC. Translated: CASSLNPGAHEQFF.

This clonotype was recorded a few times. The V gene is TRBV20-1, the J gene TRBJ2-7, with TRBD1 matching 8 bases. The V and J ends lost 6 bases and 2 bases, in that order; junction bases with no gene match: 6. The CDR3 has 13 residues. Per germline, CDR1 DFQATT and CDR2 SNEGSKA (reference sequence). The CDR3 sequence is CSAPGQDPYEQYF. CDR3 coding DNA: TGCAGTGCGCCGGGACAGGACCCCTACGAGCAGTACTTC.

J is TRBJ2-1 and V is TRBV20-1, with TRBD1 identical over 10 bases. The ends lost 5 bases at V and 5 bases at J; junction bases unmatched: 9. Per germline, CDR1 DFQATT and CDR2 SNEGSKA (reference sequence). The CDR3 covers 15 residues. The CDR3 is CSARTGTGANNEQFF. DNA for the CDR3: TGCAGTGCTCGGACCGGGACAGGGGCGAACAATGAGCAGTTCTTC.

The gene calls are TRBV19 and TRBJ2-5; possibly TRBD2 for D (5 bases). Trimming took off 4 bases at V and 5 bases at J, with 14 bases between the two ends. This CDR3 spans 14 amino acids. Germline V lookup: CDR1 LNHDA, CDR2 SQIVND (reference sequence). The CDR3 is CASSTGYGGETQYF. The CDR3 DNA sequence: TGTGCCAGTAGTACGGGGTACGGCGGGGAGACCCAGTACTTC.

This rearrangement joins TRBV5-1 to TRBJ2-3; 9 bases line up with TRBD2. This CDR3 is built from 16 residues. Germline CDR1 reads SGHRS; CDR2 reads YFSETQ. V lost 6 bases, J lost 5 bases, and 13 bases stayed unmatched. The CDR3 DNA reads TGCGCCAGCATACTCCGGGGAGGACTAGCGCGAGATACGCAGTATTTT. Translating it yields CASILRGGLARDTQYF.